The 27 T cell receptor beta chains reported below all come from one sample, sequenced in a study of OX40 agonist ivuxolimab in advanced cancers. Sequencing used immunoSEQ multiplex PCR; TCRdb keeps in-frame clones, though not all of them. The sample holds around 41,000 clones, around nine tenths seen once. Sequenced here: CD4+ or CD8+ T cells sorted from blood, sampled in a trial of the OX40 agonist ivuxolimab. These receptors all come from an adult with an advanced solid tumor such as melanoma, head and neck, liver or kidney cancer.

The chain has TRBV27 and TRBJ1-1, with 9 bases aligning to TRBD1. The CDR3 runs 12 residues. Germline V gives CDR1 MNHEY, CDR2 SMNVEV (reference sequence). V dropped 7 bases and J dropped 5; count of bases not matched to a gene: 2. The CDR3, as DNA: TGTGCCAGCACCGACAGGGGGACTGAAGCTTTCTTT. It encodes CASTDRGTEAFF.

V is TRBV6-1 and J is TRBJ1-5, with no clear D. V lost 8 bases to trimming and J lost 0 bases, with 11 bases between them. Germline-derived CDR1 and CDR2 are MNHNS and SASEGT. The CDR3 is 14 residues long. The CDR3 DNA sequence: TGTGCCAGCGCTACCGTTTATAGCAATCAGCCCCAGCATTTT. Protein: CASATVYSNQPQHF.

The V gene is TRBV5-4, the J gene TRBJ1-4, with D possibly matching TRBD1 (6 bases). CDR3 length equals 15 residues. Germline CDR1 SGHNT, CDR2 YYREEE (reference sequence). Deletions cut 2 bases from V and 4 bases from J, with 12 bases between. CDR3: CASSLWGGNNEKLFF. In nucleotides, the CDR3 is TGTGCCAGCAGCTTATGGGGGGGCAATAATGAAAAACTGTTTTTT.

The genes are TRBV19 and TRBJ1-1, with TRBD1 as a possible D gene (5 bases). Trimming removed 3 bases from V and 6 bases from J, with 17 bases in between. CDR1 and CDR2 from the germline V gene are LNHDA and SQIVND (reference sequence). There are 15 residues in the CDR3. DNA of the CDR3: TGTGCCAGTAGTATCGTCGGGCAGGGATCGTCTGAAGCTTTCTTT. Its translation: CASSIVGQGSSEAFF.

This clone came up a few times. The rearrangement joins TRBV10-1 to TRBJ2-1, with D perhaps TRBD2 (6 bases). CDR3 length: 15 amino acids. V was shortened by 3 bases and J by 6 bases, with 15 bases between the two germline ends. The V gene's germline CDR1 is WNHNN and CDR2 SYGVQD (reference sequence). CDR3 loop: CASSEGLAPFNEQFF. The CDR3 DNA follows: TGCGCCAGCAGTGAAGGGCTAGCGCCCTTCAATGAGCAGTTCTTC.

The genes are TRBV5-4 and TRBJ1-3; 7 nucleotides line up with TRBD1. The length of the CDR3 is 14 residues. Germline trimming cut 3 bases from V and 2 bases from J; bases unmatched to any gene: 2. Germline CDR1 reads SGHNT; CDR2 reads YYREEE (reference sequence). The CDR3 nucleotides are TGTGCCAGCAGCTACAGGGGAACTGGAAACACCATATATTTT. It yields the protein CASSYRGTGNTIYF. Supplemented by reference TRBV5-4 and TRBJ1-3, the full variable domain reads ETGVTQSPTHLIKTRGQQVTLRCSSQSGHNTVSWYQQALGQGPQFIFQYYREEENGRGNFPPRFSGLQFPNYSSELNVNALELDDSALYLCASSYRGTGNTIYFGEGSWLTVV.

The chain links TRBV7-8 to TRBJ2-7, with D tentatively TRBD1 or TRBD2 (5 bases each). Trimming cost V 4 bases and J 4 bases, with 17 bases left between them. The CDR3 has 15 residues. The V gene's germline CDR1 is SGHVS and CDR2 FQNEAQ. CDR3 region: CASSYRTGTEYEQYF. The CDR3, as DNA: TGTGCCAGCAGCTACCGAACCGGGACCGAATACGAGCAGTACTTC.

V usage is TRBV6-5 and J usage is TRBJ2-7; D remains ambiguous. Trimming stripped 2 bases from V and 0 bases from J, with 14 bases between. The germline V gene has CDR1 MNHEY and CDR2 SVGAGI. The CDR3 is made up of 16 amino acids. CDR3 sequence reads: CASSYGRVGLSYEQYF. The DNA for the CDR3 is TGTGCCAGCAGTTACGGACGTGTAGGGCTCTCCTACGAGCAGTACTTC.

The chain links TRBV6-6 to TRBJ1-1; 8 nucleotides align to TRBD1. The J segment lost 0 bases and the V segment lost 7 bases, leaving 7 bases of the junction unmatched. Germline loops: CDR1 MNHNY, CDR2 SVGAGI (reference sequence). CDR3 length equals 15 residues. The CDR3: CASIVGQGMNTEAFF. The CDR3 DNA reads TGTGCCAGCATAGTTGGACAGGGAATGAACACTGAAGCTTTCTTT.

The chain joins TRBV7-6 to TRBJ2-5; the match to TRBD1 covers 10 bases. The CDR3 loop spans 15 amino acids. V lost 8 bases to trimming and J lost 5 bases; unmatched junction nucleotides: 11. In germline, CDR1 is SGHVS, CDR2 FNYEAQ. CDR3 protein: CASRDRGQAGETQYF. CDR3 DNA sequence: TGTGCCAGCCGCGACAGGGGGCAGGCCGGGGAGACCCAGTACTTC.

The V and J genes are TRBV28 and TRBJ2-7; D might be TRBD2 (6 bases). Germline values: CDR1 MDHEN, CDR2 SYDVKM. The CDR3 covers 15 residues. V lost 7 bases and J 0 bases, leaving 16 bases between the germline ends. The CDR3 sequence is CASTSWGDRSYEQYF. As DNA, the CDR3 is TGTGCCAGCACATCATGGGGGGACCGCTCCTACGAGCAGTACTTC.

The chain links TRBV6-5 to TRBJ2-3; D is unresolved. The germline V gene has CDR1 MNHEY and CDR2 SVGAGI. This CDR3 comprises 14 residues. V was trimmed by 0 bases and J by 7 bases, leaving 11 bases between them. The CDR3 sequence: CASSYSGSTYTQYF. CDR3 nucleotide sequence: TGTGCCAGCAGTTACTCTGGCAGTACTTATACGCAGTATTTT.

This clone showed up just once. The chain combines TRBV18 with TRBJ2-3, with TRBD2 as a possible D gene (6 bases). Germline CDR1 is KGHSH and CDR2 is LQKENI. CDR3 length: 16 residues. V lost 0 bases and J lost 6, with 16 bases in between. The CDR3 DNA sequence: TGTGCCAGCTCACCACCGAGGGAGGCTTGGAGGGATACGCAGTATTTT. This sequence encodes CASSPPREAWRDTQYF.

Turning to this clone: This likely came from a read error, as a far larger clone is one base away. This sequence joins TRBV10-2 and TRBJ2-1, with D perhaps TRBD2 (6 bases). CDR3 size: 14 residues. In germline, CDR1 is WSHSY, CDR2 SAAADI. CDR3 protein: CASSESGTYNEQLF. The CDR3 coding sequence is TGCGCCAGCAGTGAGTCGGGGACTTACAATGAGCAGCTCTTC.

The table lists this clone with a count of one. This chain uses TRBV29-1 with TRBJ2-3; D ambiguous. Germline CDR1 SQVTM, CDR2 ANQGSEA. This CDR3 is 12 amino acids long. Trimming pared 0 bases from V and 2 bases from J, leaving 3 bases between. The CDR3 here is CSVEEATDTQYF. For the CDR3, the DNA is TGCAGCGTTGAAGAGGCCACAGATACGCAGTATTTT.

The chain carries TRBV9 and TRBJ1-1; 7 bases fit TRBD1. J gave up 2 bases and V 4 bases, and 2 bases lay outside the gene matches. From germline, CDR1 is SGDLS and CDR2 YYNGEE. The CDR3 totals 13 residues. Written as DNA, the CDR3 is TGTGCCAGCAGCTGGACAGGTAACACTGAAGCTTTCTTT. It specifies CASSWTGNTEAFF.

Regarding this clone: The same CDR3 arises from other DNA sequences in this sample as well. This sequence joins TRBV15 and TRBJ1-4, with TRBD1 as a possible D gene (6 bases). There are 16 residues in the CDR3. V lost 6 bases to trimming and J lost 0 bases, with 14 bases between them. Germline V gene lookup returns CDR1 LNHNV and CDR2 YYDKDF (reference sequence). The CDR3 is CATSRGGGTTNEKLFF. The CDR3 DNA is TGTGCCACCAGTAGGGGGGGAGGTACAACTAATGAAAAACTGTTTTTT. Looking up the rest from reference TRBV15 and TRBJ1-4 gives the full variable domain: DAMVIQNPRYQVTQFGKPVTLSCSQTLNHNVMYWYQQKSSQAPKLLFHYYDKDFNNEADTPDNFQSRRPNTSFCFLDIRSPGLGDTAMYLCATSRGGGTTNEKLFFGSGTQLSVL.

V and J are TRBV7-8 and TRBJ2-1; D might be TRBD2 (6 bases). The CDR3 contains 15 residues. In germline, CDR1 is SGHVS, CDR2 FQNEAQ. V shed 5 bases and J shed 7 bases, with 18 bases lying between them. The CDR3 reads CASSPTAFRGNEQFF. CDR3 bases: TGTGCCAGCAGCCCTACAGCGTTCCGGGGGAATGAGCAGTTCTTC.

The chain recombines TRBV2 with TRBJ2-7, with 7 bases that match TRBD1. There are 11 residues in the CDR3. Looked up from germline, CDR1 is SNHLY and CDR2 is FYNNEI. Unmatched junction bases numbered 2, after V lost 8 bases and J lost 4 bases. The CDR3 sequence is CASDRAYEQYF. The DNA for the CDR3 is TGTGCCAGCGACAGGGCGTACGAGCAGTACTTC. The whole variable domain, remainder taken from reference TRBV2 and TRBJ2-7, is EPEVTQTPSHQVTQMGQEVILRCVPISNHLYFYWYRQILGQKVEFLVSFYNNEISEKSEIFDDQFSVERPDGSNFTLKIRSTKLEDSAMYFCASDRAYEQYFGPGTRLTVT.

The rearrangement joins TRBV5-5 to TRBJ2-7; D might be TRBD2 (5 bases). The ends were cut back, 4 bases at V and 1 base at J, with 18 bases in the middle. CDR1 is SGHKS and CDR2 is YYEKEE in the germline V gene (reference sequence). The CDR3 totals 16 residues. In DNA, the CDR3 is TGTGCCAGCAGCCCACCCTTGGGTGGGAGTTCCTACGAGCAGTACTTC. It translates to CASSPPLGGSSYEQYF.

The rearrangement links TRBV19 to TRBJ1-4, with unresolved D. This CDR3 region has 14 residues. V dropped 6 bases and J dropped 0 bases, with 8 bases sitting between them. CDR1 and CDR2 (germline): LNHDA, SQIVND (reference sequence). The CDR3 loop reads CASRPLSTNEKLFF. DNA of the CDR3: TGTGCCAGTAGACCGCTTTCAACTAATGAAAAACTGTTTTTT. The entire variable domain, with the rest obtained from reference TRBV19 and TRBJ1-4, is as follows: DGGITQSPKYLFRKEGQNVTLSCEQNLNHDAMYWYRQDPGQGLRLIYYSQIVNDFQKGDIAEGYSVSREKKESFPLTVTSAQKNPTAFYLCASRPLSTNEKLFFGSGTQLSVL.

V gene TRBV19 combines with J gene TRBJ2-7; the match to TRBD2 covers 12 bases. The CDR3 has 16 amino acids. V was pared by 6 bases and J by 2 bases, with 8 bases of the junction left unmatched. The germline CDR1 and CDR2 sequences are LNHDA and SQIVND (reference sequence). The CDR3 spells CASSRARTSGTYEQYF. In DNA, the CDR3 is TGTGCCAGTAGCAGGGCTCGGACTAGCGGGACCTACGAGCAGTACTTC.

The CDR3 sequence is CASSPGTKGETQYF. CDR3 nucleotides: TGCGCCAGCAGCCCCGGGACAAAAGGGGAGACCCAGTACTTC. The rearrangement joins TRBV5-1 to TRBJ2-5; weak D call: TRBD1 (6 bases). Germline V lookup: CDR1 SGHRS, CDR2 YFSETQ. This CDR3 spans 14 amino acids. V was cut by 4 bases and J by 5 bases, with 15 bases left in between. Supplemented by reference TRBV5-1 and TRBJ2-5, the full variable domain reads KAGVTQTPRYLIKTRGQQVTLSCSPISGHRSVSWYQQTPGQGLQFLFEYFSETQRNKGNFPGRFSGRQFSNSRSEMNVSTLELGDSALYLCASSPGTKGETQYFGPGTRLLVL.

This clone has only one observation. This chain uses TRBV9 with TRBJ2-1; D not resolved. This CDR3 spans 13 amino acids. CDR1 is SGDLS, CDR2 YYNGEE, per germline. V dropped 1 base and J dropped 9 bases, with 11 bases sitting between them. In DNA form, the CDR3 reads TGTGCCAGCAGCGTATCTGAATTGTCTGAGCAGTTCTTC. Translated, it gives CASSVSELSEQFF.

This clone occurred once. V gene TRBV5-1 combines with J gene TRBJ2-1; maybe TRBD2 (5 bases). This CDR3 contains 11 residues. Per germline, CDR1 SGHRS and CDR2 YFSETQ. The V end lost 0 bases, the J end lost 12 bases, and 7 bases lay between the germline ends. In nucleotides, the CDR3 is TGCGCCAGCAGCTTGGGTGCGGGGCAGTTCTTC. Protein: CASSLGAGQFF.

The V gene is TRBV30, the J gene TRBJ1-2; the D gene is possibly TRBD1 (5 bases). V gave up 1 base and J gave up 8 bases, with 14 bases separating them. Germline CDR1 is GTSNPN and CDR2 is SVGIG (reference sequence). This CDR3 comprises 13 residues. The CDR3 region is CAWSAGAGSGYTF. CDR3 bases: TGTGCCTGGAGTGCCGGGGCAGGGTCCGGCTACACCTTC.

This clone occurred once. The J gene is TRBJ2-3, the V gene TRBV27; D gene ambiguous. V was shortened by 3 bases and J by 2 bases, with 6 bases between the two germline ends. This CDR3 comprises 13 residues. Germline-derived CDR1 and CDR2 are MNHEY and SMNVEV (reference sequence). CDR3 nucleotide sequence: TGTGCCAGCAGTTTCGCCGACACAGATACGCAGTATTTT. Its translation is CASSFADTDTQYF.